Below are 20 T cell receptor beta chains sequenced from a single sample in a study of regulatory T cells in long-lasting Graves disease. According to the study, TCR beta libraries were built with iRepertoire HTBI primers and CDR3-region Arm-PCR. A single record per CDR3 protein comes from TCRdb applying MiXCR to the multiplex PCR reads. Of over 350,000 distinct CDR3 sequences listed, 14% are singletons. Time point defined: newly diagnosed GD, antithyroid drugs for less than 3 months. PBMC-derived RNA was used for the TCR library. The data also belong to a second study, concerning T cells in Graves' hyperthyroidism and ophthalmopathy.

This specimen consisted of peripheral blood mononuclear cells (PBMCs), obtained at new diagnosis, from a patient treated with antithyroid drugs. These receptors were taken from a woman in her forties or fifties with Graves disease.

This clonotype was counted ten times or more. This chain uses TRBV28 with TRBJ2-5, with 8 bases aligning to TRBD2. Looked up from germline, CDR1 is MDHEN and CDR2 is SYDVKM. J gave up 5 bases and V 5 bases, and 28 bases lay outside the gene matches. The CDR3 extends over 21 amino acids. As DNA, the CDR3 is TGTGCCAGCAGTGGGGGGGGCGGGGGGAAAACAATCCAATCGGACCGGGAGACCCAGTACTTC. Protein: CASSGGGGGKTIQSDRETQYF.

The V and J genes are TRBV4-2 and TRBJ2-1, with 11 bases identical to TRBD2. The CDR3 sequence is 18 residues long. J was trimmed by 8 bases and V by 0 bases; bases with no gene match: 12. CDR1 and CDR2 (germline): LGHNA, YNFKEQ. The CDR3 region has the DNA TGTGCCAGCAGCCAAGAGAATTGGCGCACTAGCGGGAGCCATGAGCAGTTCTTC. Translated, it gives CASSQENWRTSGSHEQFF.

This clonotype was detected ten times or more. The chain recombines TRBV12-3 or TRBV12-4 with TRBJ1-5; D is unclear. V gave up 5 bases and J gave up 0 bases, with 8 bases separating them. The CDR3 has 14 residues. The chain's CDR3 is CASSLGLSNQPQHF. DNA of the CDR3: TGTGCCAGCAGTCTAGGGCTTAGCAATCAGCCCCAGCATTTT.

Comment on this clonotype: A much larger clone differs by one base, so this may be a read error. This chain connects TRBV7-2 to TRBJ2-3; 13 bases are shared with TRBD2. Looked up from germline, CDR1 is SGHTA and CDR2 is FQGNSA. V dropped 5 bases and J dropped 6; count of bases not matched to a gene: 14. The CDR3 has 18 amino acids. The CDR3 DNA reads TGTGCCAGCAGCCTAGGACTAGCGGGAGACAGAGGAAGGGATACGCAGTATTTT. It is translated as CASSLGLAGDRGRDTQYF.

This chain links TRBV5-5 with TRBJ2-5; 10 bases are shared with TRBD2. V dropped 5 bases and J dropped 5; count of bases not matched to a gene: 12. This CDR3 comprises 16 residues. From germline, CDR1 is SGHKS and CDR2 YYEKEE (reference sequence). The CDR3 DNA follows: TGTGCCAGCAGGCCCCCTCTAGCGGGAGATGAGGAGACCCAGTACTTC. As protein: CASRPPLAGDEETQYF.

Only a few counts were recorded for this clonotype. The V and J genes are TRBV9 and TRBJ1-4; D unclear. Germline CDR1 SGDLS, CDR2 YYNGEE. The CDR3 length is 17 residues. Trimming pared 3 bases from V and 0 bases from J, leaving 15 bases between. CDR3 bases: TGTGCCAGCAGCGCCGAGTTTGGGCGTTCAACTAATGAAAAACTGTTTTTT. Protein product: CASSAEFGRSTNEKLFF.

Worth noting for this clonotype: One junction end disagrees with the germline gene, perhaps due to a read error. V and J are TRBV10-3 and TRBJ1-4, with D unclear. This CDR3 region has 13 residues. In germline, CDR1 is ENHRY, CDR2 SYGVKD. CDR3 DNA: TGTGCCATCCGGGTTGCAACTAATGAAAAACTGGTTTTT. This sequence encodes CAIRVATNEKLVF.

This clonotype occurred many times. The chain combines TRBV4-1 with TRBJ2-1, with 8 nucleotides matching TRBD1. Germline CDR1 is MGHRA and CDR2 is YSYEKL. V lost 2 bases and J lost 7; bases outside the gene matches: 1. The CDR3 runs 13 residues. This CDR3 is CASSQQGANEQFF. The CDR3 DNA reads as TGCGCCAGCAGCCAACAGGGGGCGAATGAGCAGTTCTTC.

This clonotype has ten or more counts. This chain uses TRBV10-1 with TRBJ2-1, with 11 positions matching TRBD2. Losses at the gene ends were 3 bases for V and 5 bases for J; bases not matched to a gene: 6. Germline loops: CDR1 WNHNN, CDR2 SYGVQD (reference sequence). CDR3 length equals 16 residues. In DNA, the CDR3 is TGCGCCAGCAGTGACTCAACTAGCGGGAGAGACAATGAGCAGTTCTTC. Translating it yields CASSDSTSGRDNEQFF.

This clonotype was counted only a few times. The chain links TRBV10-3 to TRBJ2-1, with D possibly matching TRBD2 (5 bases). Germline-derived CDR1 and CDR2 are ENHRY and SYGVKD. The CDR3 covers 13 residues. V was clipped by 7 bases and J by 4 bases, with 11 bases between them. The CDR3 DNA follows: TGTGCCATCAAGTCGGGGAATTACAATGAGCAGTTCTTC. This translates into CAIKSGNYNEQFF.

This clonotype came up many times. The gene calls are TRBV12-3 or TRBV12-4 and TRBJ1-2; weak D call: TRBD1 (5 bases). The V end lost 5 bases, the J end lost 11 bases, and 21 bases lay between the germline ends. The CDR3 runs 14 residues. In DNA form, the CDR3 reads TGTGCCAGCAGTAACCGGGACTTGGGTGTGGAGTACACCTTC. This sequence encodes CASSNRDLGVEYTF.

This clonotype showed up many times. The V and J genes are TRBV7-2 and TRBJ2-7; tentative D call: TRBD2 (5 bases). CDR1 is SGHTA, CDR2 FQGNSA, per germline. V lost 3 bases to trimming and J lost 4 bases, with 16 bases between them. The CDR3 loop spans 15 amino acids. CDR3 in amino acids: CASSFSRNGGYEQYF. The CDR3 DNA reads TGTGCCAGCAGCTTTAGCAGGAATGGAGGATACGAGCAGTACTTC.

This chain uses TRBV7-2 with TRBJ2-3; TRBD1 is a possible D gene (6 bases). Germline V lookup: CDR1 SGHTA, CDR2 FQGNSA. The CDR3 is 14 residues long. V lost 5 bases and J 2 bases, leaving 11 bases between the germline ends. CDR3 region: CASSPRDTTDTQYF. The CDR3 bases are TGTGCCAGCAGCCCTCGGGACACCACAGATACGCAGTATTTT. The whole variable domain, filled in from reference TRBV7-2 and TRBJ2-3, reads GAGVSQSPSNKVTEKGKDVELRCDPISGHTALYWYRQSLGQGLEFLIYFQGNSAPDKSGLPSDRFSAERTGGSVSTLTIQRTQQEDSAVYLCASSPRDTTDTQYFGPGTRLTVL.

This clonotype showed up many times. This chain joins TRBV19 and TRBJ2-7; D possibly corresponds to TRBD2 (6 bases). This CDR3 spans 15 amino acids. Germline CDR1 reads LNHDA; CDR2 reads SQIVND (reference sequence). The V and J ends lost 3 bases and 3 bases respectively, with 15 bases between them. The CDR3 nucleotides read TGTGCCAGTAGTATGAGCCTAGCGAGATACTACGAGCAGTACTTC. This gives the protein CASSMSLARYYEQYF.

This clonotype has only a few counts. The J gene is TRBJ2-2, the V gene TRBV9; 8 bases agree with TRBD2. CDR1 is SGDLS, CDR2 YYNGEE, per germline. CDR3 length: 15 amino acids. Trimming removed 3 bases from V and 3 bases from J; junction bases left unmatched: 4. The CDR3 DNA reads TGTGCCAGCAGCGGTGGACTAGCATACACCGGGGAGCTGTTTTTT. Translated: CASSGGLAYTGELFF.

This clonotype was seen at least ten times. The rearrangement links TRBV7-9 to TRBJ1-1; D not resolved. In germline, CDR1 is SEHNR, CDR2 FQNEAQ (reference sequence). V was clipped by 4 bases and J by 0 bases, with 12 bases between them. CDR3 length: 15 amino acids. CDR3 in DNA: TGTGCCAGCAGCTCGACTGACACAATGAACACTGAAGCTTTCTTT. This gives the protein CASSSTDTMNTEAFF.

Ten or more counts support this clonotype. The chain's CDR3 is CASSPPRLAGNTGELFF. As DNA, the CDR3 is TGTGCCAGCAGTCCACCGCGACTAGCGGGAAACACCGGGGAGCTGTTTTTT. The chain combines TRBV28 with TRBJ2-2; 11 bases map to TRBD2. The CDR3 has 17 residues. The ends lost 5 bases at V and 2 bases at J; junction bases unmatched: 7. CDR1 and CDR2 (germline): MDHEN, SYDVKM.

There are many counts of this clonotype. The chain is built from TRBV3-1 and TRBJ2-3; D call uncertain. Trimming removed 3 bases from V and 0 bases from J, with 10 bases in between. The CDR3 has 15 amino acids. CDR1 is LGHDT and CDR2 is YNNKEL in the germline V gene (reference sequence). For the CDR3, the DNA is TGTGCCAGCAGCCATAGCTTATCTAGCACAGATACGCAGTATTTT. Protein: CASSHSLSSTDTQYF.

This clonotype has more than one count but fewer than ten. CDR3 region: CASSQAGIGQPQHF. The CDR3 bases are TGTGCCAGCAGCCAAGCAGGGATTGGTCAGCCCCAGCATTTT. The V gene is TRBV3-1, the J gene TRBJ1-5; tentatively, D is TRBD1 (5 bases). Trimming removed 1 base at V and 6 bases at J, with 10 bases between. The length of the CDR3 is 14 residues. From germline, CDR1 is LGHDT and CDR2 YNNKEL (reference sequence).

This clonotype was counted only a few times. The chain couples TRBV4-2 to TRBJ1-2; a weak D match, TRBD1 (5 bases). The germline CDR1 and CDR2 sequences are LGHNA and YNFKEQ. The CDR3 extends over 15 amino acids. V lost 0 bases and J lost 8, with 16 bases in between. CDR3 sequence (DNA): TGTGCCAGCAGCCAAGATAAGTTCCAGGGCTACGGCTACACCTTC. This sequence encodes CASSQDKFQGYGYTF.